This T cell receptor beta chain derives from a study of blood T cell repertoires in COVID-19. On the study more broadly: PBMCs, B-cell-depleted T cells, or T cells provided the cDNA or gDNA that made up the material.

Authors' processing steps: Amplification of reference gene primers was used by the study to estimate nucleated cell counts. The assay was immunoSEQ multiplex PCR, and TCRdb's table has in-frame clones only and misses some. V, J and clone size are those of that table, while D and trimming were read from the DNA. The sample consists of about 130,000 clones, about 87% of them appearing once. The count of this clone is one. The CDR3 is made up of 15 amino acids. Trimming removed 5 bases from V and 1 base from J; junction bases left unmatched: 5. Per germline, CDR1 GTSNPN and CDR2 SVGIG (reference sequence).

The TCR was taken from a woman aged 55-70 years with acute or convalescent COVID-19. The V call is TRBV30, the J call TRBJ1-4; 9 nucleotides match TRBD1. Specimen: peripheral blood. The CDR3 is CAWGTGSRTNEKLFF. The CDR3 DNA reads TGTGCCTGGGGGACAGGGTCGAGAACTAATGAAAAACTGTTTTTT.